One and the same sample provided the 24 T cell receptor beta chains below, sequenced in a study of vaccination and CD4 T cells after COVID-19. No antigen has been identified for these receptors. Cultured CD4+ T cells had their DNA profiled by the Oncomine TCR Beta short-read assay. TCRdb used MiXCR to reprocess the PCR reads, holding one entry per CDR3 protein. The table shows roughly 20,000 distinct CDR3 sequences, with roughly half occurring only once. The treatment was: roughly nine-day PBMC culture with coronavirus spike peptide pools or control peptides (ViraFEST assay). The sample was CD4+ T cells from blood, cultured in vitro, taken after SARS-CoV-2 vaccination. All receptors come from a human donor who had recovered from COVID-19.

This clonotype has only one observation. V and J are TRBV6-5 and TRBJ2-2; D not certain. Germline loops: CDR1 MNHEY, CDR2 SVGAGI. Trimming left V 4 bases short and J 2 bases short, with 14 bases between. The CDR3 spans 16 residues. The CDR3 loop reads CASSSTLSLNTGELFF. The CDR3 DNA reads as TGTGCCAGCAGTTCCACCCTAAGTCTTAACACCGGGGAGCTGTTTTTT.

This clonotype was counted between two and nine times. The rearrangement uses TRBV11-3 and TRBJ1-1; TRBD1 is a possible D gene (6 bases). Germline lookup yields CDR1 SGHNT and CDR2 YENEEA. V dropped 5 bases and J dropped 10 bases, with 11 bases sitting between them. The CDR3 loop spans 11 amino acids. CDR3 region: CASSVEGVAFF. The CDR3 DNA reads TGTGCCAGCAGCGTGGAGGGGGTAGCTTTCTTT.

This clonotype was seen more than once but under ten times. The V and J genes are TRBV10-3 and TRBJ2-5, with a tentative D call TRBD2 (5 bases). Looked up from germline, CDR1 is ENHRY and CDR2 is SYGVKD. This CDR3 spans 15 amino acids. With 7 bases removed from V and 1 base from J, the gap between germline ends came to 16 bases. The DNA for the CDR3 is TGTGCCATCAAACAGACGACGGGGATCCAAGAGACCCAGTACTTC. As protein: CAIKQTTGIQETQYF.

CDR3 DNA: TGTGCCAGCAGCTCCCACAGGGGTAACTACGAGCAGTACTTC. Amino acid sequence: CASSSHRGNYEQYF. This chain links TRBV7-2 with TRBJ2-7; the match to TRBD1 covers 7 bases. Germline V gene lookup returns CDR1 SGHTA and CDR2 FQGNSA. Unmatched junction bases numbered 6, after V lost 4 bases and J lost 3 bases. CDR3 length: 14 residues.

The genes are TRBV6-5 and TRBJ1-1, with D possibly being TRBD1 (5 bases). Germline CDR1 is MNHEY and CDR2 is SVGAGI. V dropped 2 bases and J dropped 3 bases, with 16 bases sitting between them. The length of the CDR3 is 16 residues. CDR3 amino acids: CASSYPVGGEDTEAFF. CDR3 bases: TGTGCCAGCAGTTACCCCGTGGGAGGGGAGGACACTGAAGCTTTCTTT.

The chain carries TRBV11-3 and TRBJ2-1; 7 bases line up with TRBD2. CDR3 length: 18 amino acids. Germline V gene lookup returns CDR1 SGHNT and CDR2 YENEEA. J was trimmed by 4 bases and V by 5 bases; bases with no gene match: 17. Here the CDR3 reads CASSPGGPKVPPYNEQFF. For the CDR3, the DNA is TGTGCCAGCAGCCCGGGGGGTCCTAAGGTGCCCCCTTACAATGAGCAGTTCTTC.

The CDR3 nucleotides read TGTGCCAGCAGATCCGGGCTAGCGGGGGCCGAGCAGTACTTC. Its protein product is CASRSGLAGAEQYF. The V call is TRBV2, the J call TRBJ2-7, with 10 bases lining up with TRBD2. V shed 6 bases, J shed 6 bases, and the junction held 8 bases outside the gene matches. Germline assignment: CDR1 SNHLY and CDR2 FYNNEI. This CDR3 comprises 14 residues.

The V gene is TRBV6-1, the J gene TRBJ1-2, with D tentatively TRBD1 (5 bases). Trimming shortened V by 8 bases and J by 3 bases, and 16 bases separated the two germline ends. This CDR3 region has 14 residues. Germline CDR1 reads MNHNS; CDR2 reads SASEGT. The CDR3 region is CASRFSAGDYGYTF. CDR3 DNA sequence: TGTGCCAGCCGATTTTCAGCGGGGGACTATGGCTACACCTTC.

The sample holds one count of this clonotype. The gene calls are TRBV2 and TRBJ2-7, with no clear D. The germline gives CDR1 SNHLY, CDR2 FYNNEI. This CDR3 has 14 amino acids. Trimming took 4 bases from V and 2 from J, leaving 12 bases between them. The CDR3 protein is CASSAPGSTYEQYF. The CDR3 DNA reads TGTGCCAGCAGTGCCCCTGGCTCCACCTACGAGCAGTACTTC. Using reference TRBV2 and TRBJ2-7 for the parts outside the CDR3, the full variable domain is EPEVTQTPSHQVTQMGQEVILRCVPISNHLYFYWYRQILGQKVEFLVSFYNNEISEKSEIFDDQFSVERPDGSNFTLKIRSTKLEDSAMYFCASSAPGSTYEQYFGPGTRLTVT.

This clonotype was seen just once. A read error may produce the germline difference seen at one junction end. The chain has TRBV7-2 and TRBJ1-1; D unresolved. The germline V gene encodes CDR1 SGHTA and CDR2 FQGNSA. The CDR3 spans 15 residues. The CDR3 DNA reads TGTGTCAGCAGCCCGCGGGTGGTCACGAACACTGAAGCTTTCTTT. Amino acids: CVSSPRVVTNTEAFF.

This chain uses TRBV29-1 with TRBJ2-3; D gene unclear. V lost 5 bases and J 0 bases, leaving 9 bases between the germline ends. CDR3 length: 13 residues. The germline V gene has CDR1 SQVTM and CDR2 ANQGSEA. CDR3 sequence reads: CSVPGRSTDTQYF. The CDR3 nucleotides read TGCAGCGTTCCGGGCCGGAGCACAGATACGCAGTATTTT.

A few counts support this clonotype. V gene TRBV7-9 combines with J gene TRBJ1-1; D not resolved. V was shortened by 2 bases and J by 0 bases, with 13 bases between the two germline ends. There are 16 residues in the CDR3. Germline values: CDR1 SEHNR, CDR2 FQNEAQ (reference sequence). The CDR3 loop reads CASSLWPQNMNTEAFF. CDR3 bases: TGTGCCAGCAGCTTATGGCCACAAAACATGAACACTGAAGCTTTCTTT. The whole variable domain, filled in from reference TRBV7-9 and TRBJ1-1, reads DTGVSQNPRHKITKRGQNVTFRCDPISEHNRLYWYRQTLGQGPEFLTYFQNEAQLEKSRLLSDRFSAERPKGSFSTLEIQRTEQGDSAMYLCASSLWPQNMNTEAFFGQGTRLTVV.

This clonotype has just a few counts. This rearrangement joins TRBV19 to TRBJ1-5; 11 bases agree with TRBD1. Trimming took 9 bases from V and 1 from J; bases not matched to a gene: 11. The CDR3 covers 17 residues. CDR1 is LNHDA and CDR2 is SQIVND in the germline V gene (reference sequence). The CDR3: CASPRDRGWGSNQPQHF. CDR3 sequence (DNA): TGTGCCAGCCCACGGGACAGGGGGTGGGGGAGCAATCAGCCCCAGCATTTT. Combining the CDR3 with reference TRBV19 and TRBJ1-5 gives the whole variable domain DGGITQSPKYLFRKEGQNVTLSCEQNLNHDAMYWYRQDPGQGLRLIYYSQIVNDFQKGDIAEGYSVSREKKESFPLTVTSAQKNPTAFYLCASPRDRGWGSNQPQHFGDGTRLSIL.

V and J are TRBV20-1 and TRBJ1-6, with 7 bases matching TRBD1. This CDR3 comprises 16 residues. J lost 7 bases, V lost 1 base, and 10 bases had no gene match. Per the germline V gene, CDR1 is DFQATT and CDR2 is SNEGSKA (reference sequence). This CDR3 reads CSARGWTGTINSPLHF. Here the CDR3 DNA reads TGCAGTGCTAGAGGGTGGACAGGCACAATCAATTCACCCCTCCACTTT.

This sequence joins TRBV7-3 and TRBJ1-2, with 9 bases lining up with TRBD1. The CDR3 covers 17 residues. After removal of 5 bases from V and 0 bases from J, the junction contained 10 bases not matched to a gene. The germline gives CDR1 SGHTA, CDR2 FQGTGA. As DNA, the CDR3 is TGTGCCAGCAGCATTACAGGGGGCACTGAAGCTAACTATGGCTACACCTTC. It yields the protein CASSITGGTEANYGYTF.

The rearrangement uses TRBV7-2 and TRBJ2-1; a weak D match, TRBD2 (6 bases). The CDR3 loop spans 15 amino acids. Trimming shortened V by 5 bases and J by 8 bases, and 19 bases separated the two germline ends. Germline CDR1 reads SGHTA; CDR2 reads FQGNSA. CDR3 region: CASSPATLPGDEQFF. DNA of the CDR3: TGTGCCAGCAGCCCCGCCACACTCCCGGGGGATGAGCAGTTCTTC.

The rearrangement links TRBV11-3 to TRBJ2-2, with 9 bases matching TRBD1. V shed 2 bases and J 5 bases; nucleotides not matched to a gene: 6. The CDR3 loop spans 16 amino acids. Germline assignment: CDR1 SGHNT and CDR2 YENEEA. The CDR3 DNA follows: TGTGCCAGCAGCTTATACGGGGACAGGGTAACCGGGGAGCTGTTTTTT. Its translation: CASSLYGDRVTGELFF.

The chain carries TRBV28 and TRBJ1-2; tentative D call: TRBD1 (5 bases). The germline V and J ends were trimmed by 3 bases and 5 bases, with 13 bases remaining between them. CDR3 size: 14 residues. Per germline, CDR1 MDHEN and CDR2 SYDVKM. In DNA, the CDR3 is TGTGCCAGCAGTTTTGGGGACTCGGGGTATGGCTACACCTTC. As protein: CASSFGDSGYGYTF.

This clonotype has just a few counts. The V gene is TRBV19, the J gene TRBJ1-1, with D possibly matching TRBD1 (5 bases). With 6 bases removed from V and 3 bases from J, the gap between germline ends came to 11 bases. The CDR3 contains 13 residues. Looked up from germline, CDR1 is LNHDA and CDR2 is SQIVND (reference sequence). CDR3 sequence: CASSGTRDTEAFF. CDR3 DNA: TGTGCCAGTAGCGGGACCCGGGACACTGAAGCTTTCTTT.

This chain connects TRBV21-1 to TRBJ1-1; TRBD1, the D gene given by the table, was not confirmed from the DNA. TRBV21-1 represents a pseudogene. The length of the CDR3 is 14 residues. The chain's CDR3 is CASSKPRGRDEAFF. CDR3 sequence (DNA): TGTGCCAGCAGCAAGCCAAGGGGCAGGGATGAAGCTTTCTTT.

This chain's CDR3 is CASSLEGTSGSYEQFF. The CDR3 nucleotides are TGTGCCAGCAGCTTAGAAGGGACTAGCGGGAGTTATGAGCAGTTCTTC. The chain recombines TRBV11-3 with TRBJ2-1; 14 nucleotides match TRBD2. The CDR3 contains 16 residues. Germline CDR1 reads SGHNT; CDR2 reads YENEEA. The trim removed 0 bases at V and 8 bases at J, leaving 3 bases unmatched.

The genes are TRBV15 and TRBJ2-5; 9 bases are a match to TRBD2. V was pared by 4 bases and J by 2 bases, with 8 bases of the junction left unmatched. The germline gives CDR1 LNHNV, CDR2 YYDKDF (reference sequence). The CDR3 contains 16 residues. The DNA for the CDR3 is TGTGCCACCAGCAAGGCGGGGGGGCCAGTACAAGAGACCCAGTACTTC. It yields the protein CATSKAGGPVQETQYF. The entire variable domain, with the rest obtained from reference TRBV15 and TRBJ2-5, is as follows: DAMVIQNPRYQVTQFGKPVTLSCSQTLNHNVMYWYQQKSSQAPKLLFHYYDKDFNNEADTPDNFQSRRPNTSFCFLDIRSPGLGDTAMYLCATSKAGGPVQETQYFGPGTRLLVL.

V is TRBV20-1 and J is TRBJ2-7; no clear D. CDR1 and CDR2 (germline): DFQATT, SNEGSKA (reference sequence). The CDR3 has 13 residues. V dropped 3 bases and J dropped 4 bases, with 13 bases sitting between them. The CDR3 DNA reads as TGCAGTGCTAGTCTGGACGGTTCTTACGAGCAGTACTTC. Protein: CSASLDGSYEQYF.

For the CDR3, the DNA is TGTGCCAGCAGCCACCACCAGGGGTCCAATGAAGCTTTCTTT. This gives the protein CASSHHQGSNEAFF. The V gene is TRBV7-8, the J gene TRBJ1-1; TRBD1 is a possible D gene (6 bases). The CDR3 runs to 14 residues. V was trimmed by 5 bases and J by 7 bases, leaving 17 bases between them. CDR1 is SGHVS, CDR2 FQNEAQ, per germline.